Presented here are 22 T cell receptor beta chains from one specimen sequenced in a study of blood T cell repertoires in COVID-19. TCRdb's table, derived via immunoSEQ multiplex PCR, lists solely in-frame clones and lacks some. The top ten hold around 3.2% of the sample, which has about 270,000 clones, approximately 82% seen once. Sequenced material: peripheral blood. The receptors were sampled from a woman younger than 35 with acute or convalescent COVID-19.

V usage is TRBV6-5 and J usage is TRBJ1-6; TRBD1 matches 7 bases. Trimming at V came to 6 bases and at J to 7 bases, leaving 6 bases not matched to a gene. The germline V gene encodes CDR1 MNHEY and CDR2 SVGAGI. The CDR3 loop spans 14 amino acids. The CDR3 sequence: CASRPGQYNSPLHF. CDR3 DNA: TGTGCCAGCAGGCCGGGACAGTACAATTCACCCCTCCACTTT.

Only a few counts were recorded for this clone. The gene calls are TRBV11-2 and TRBJ1-1; the D is unclear. Germline V gene data show CDR1 as SGHAT and CDR2 as FQNNGV. Trimming left V 4 bases short and J 10 bases short, with 10 bases between. CDR3 length: 11 amino acids. This CDR3 is CASSSSSGAFF. CDR3 DNA: TGTGCCAGCAGCTCCTCCTCGGGAGCTTTCTTT.

The sample holds one count of this clone. The J gene is TRBJ1-2, the V gene TRBV18; D gene ambiguous. Germline V lookup: CDR1 KGHSH, CDR2 LQKENI. This CDR3 comprises 13 residues. V dropped 2 bases and J dropped 6 bases, with 10 bases sitting between them. The CDR3 sequence: CASSPVVANGYTF. In DNA, the CDR3 is TGTGCCAGCTCACCAGTTGTCGCGAATGGCTACACCTTC.

This chain connects TRBV6-7 to TRBJ1-6, with 8 bases identical to TRBD1. TRBV6-7 counts as an open reading frame of uncertain function. V dropped 4 bases and J dropped 5; count of bases not matched to a gene: 16. The CDR3 has 19 residues. DNA of the CDR3: TGTGCCAGCAGTTTACCCTACAATACGACAGGGGAAAATAATTCACCCCTCCACTTT. Amino acids: CASSLPYNTTGENNSPLHF.

This clone was picked up one time. The rearrangement links TRBV18 to TRBJ1-2; 7 positions match TRBD1. Germline V gives CDR1 KGHSH, CDR2 LQKENI. The CDR3 runs to 13 residues. Trimming at V came to 3 bases and at J to 3 bases, leaving 1 base not matched to a gene. CDR3 in DNA: TGTGCCAGCTCACCCGGACAGGACTATGGCTACACCTTC. Amino acids: CASSPGQDYGYTF.

The chain combines TRBV29-1 with TRBJ2-2, with 9 bases lining up with TRBD1. The CDR3 totals 15 residues. With V trimmed by 6 bases and J by 5 bases, 10 bases remained unmatched. The germline gives CDR1 SQVTM, CDR2 ANQGSEA. The CDR3 is CSVTGTGKGTGELFF. The CDR3 DNA sequence: TGCAGCGTCACCGGGACAGGGAAGGGAACCGGGGAGCTGTTTTTT.

The chain carries TRBV7-8 and TRBJ1-5; tentatively, D is TRBD1 (6 bases). The CDR3 covers 14 residues. CDR1 is SGHVS and CDR2 is FQNEAQ in the germline V gene. The V gene lost 5 bases and the J gene lost 6 bases, with 14 bases spanning the gap. CDR3 protein: CASSQHRVGQPQHF. The DNA of the CDR3 is TGTGCCAGCAGCCAACACAGGGTTGGTCAGCCCCAGCATTTT.

V is TRBV5-1 and J is TRBJ2-2; D unresolved. Trimming removed 6 bases from V and 3 bases from J, with 3 bases in between. The CDR3 covers 11 residues. Per the germline V gene, CDR1 is SGHRS and CDR2 is YFSETQ. The CDR3 sequence: CASTYTGELFF. The DNA for the CDR3 is TGCGCCAGCACCTACACCGGGGAGCTGTTTTTT.

V and J are TRBV19 and TRBJ2-7, with 9 bases that match TRBD1. The CDR3 spans 20 residues. Per germline, CDR1 LNHDA and CDR2 SQIVND (reference sequence). V lost 5 bases, J lost 2 bases, and 22 bases stayed unmatched. CDR3 in amino acids: CASSPFPGTGLKRVTYEQYF. The CDR3 bases are TGTGCCAGTAGTCCGTTTCCCGGGACAGGGCTGAAGCGGGTTACCTACGAGCAGTACTTC.

The chain uses TRBV19 and TRBJ2-1; the match to TRBD2 covers 14 bases. Germline values: CDR1 LNHDA, CDR2 SQIVND (reference sequence). CDR3 length equals 17 residues. V was pared by 3 bases and J by 4 bases, with 5 bases of the junction left unmatched. In DNA form, the CDR3 reads TGTGCCAGTAGTATTGGGACTAGCGGGAGCTGGTACAATGAGCAGTTCTTC. Translated: CASSIGTSGSWYNEQFF. The entire variable domain, with the rest obtained from reference TRBV19 and TRBJ2-1, is as follows: DGGITQSPKYLFRKEGQNVTLSCEQNLNHDAMYWYRQDPGQGLRLIYYSQIVNDFQKGDIAEGYSVSREKKESFPLTVTSAQKNPTAFYLCASSIGTSGSWYNEQFFGPGTRLTVL.

The chain combines TRBV4-3 with TRBJ2-7; 9 nucleotides align to TRBD2. V dropped 0 bases and J dropped 4; count of bases not matched to a gene: 4. This CDR3 has 15 amino acids. CDR1 and CDR2 (germline): LGHNA, YSLEER. The CDR3: CASSQDPSGIYEQYF. The CDR3 nucleotides read TGCGCCAGCAGCCAAGATCCTAGCGGGATTTACGAGCAGTACTTC.

V is TRBV5-1 and J is TRBJ2-7; 9 bases line up with TRBD2. Per germline, CDR1 SGHRS and CDR2 YFSETQ. The CDR3 covers 18 residues. V trimming: 2 bases; J trimming: 2 bases; junction bases outside the gene matches: 14. CDR3 loop: CASSFWSGRTGRTYEQYF. In nucleotides, the CDR3 is TGCGCCAGCAGCTTTTGGAGCGGGAGGACAGGACGGACCTACGAGCAGTACTTC.

This chain uses TRBV6-2 or TRBV6-3 with TRBJ1-5, with D perhaps TRBD1 (6 bases). Germline V gene lookup returns CDR1 MNHEY and CDR2 SVGEGT. The CDR3 has 16 amino acids. V lost 0 bases, J lost 3 bases, and 12 bases lay in between. The CDR3 here is CASSYSGQPTNQPQHF. The CDR3 DNA is TGTGCCAGCAGTTACTCGGGACAACCAACCAATCAGCCCCAGCATTTT.

The chain joins TRBV25-1 to TRBJ1-1; no definite D call. V lost 2 bases, J lost 6 bases, and 7 bases lay in between. CDR1 is MGHDK, CDR2 SYGVNS, per germline. CDR3 length equals 12 residues. Here the CDR3 reads CASSERGSEAFF. CDR3 in DNA: TGTGCCAGCAGTGAACGAGGGTCTGAAGCTTTCTTT.

The chain is built from TRBV6-6 and TRBJ1-5, with 10 bases fitting TRBD1. The ends lost 8 bases at V and 2 bases at J; junction bases unmatched: 6. Germline assignment: CDR1 MNHNY and CDR2 SVGAGI (reference sequence). CDR3 length equals 15 residues. The CDR3 region is CASSTGTGGNQPQHF. CDR3 DNA: TGTGCCAGCTCCACCGGGACAGGGGGCAATCAGCCCCAGCATTTT.

This clone was observed a single time. This rearrangement joins TRBV29-1 to TRBJ2-7, with TRBD1 as a possible D gene (5 bases). Looked up from germline, CDR1 is SQVTM and CDR2 is ANQGSEA. With 4 bases removed from V and 0 bases from J, the gap between germline ends came to 10 bases. The CDR3 extends over 13 amino acids. The CDR3 DNA sequence: TGCAGCGTTGGGGGCAGGAGCTCCTACGAGCAGTACTTC. Protein product: CSVGGRSSYEQYF.

This chain connects TRBV7-6 to TRBJ2-3; a possible D gene is TRBD2 (7 bases). The V end was cut by 1 base, the J end by 2 bases, with 13 bases between. Germline V lookup: CDR1 SGHVS, CDR2 FNYEAQ. The CDR3 extends over 16 amino acids. CDR3 loop: CASSLGGGGATDTQYF. In DNA, the CDR3 is TGTGCCAGCAGCTTAGGGGGAGGGGGGGCCACAGATACGCAGTATTTT.

The chain carries TRBV11-2 and TRBJ2-7, with 9 bases that match TRBD2. V trimming: 5 bases; J trimming: 3 bases; junction bases outside the gene matches: 11. The CDR3 loop spans 16 amino acids. The germline V gene encodes CDR1 SGHAT and CDR2 FQNNGV. CDR3 region: CASSPGWAGGSYEQYF. CDR3 sequence (DNA): TGTGCCAGCAGCCCCGGATGGGCGGGAGGGAGCTACGAGCAGTACTTC.

The rearrangement joins TRBV30 to TRBJ1-3; no clear D. This CDR3 has 11 residues. The V end was cut by 1 base, the J end by 11 bases, with 9 bases between. In germline, CDR1 is GTSNPN, CDR2 SVGIG (reference sequence). In DNA, the CDR3 is TGTGCCTGGAGTGGCGGGAGCCCCATATATTTT. Translating gives CAWSGGSPIYF. Drawing the rest from reference TRBV30 and TRBJ1-3, the complete variable domain is SQTIHQWPATLVQPVGSPLSLECTVEGTSNPNLYWYRQAAGRGLQLLFYSVGIGQISSEVPQNLSASRPQDRQFILSSKKLLLSDSGFYLCAWSGGSPIYFGEGSWLTVV.

The CDR3 protein is CASSMLGLATDTQYF. The CDR3 nucleotides are TGTGCCAGCAGTATGCTCGGACTAGCTACAGATACGCAGTATTTT. The V and J genes are TRBV27 and TRBJ2-3; TRBD2 matches 8 bases. This CDR3 is built from 15 residues. Germline V gene data show CDR1 as MNHEY and CDR2 as SMNVEV (reference sequence). J gave up 3 bases and V 5 bases, and 7 bases lay outside the gene matches.

To note about this clone: The junction departs from the called germline gene at one end, perhaps through a read error. V usage is TRBV7-3 and J usage is TRBJ2-1, with D possibly being TRBD1 (5 bases). Germline V gives CDR1 SGHTA, CDR2 FQGTGA. This CDR3 contains 13 residues. The CDR3 DNA follows: TGTGCCAGCACCCCTGGCCCCCAGGGCGAAAGGATCTTC. This encodes CASTPGPQGERIF.

This clone was seen once. The V gene is TRBV24-1, the J gene TRBJ2-2; D is ambiguous. V lost 0 bases to trimming and J lost 13 bases, with 11 bases between them. CDR1 KGHDR and CDR2 SFDVKD come from the germline V gene. The CDR3 consists of 13 residues. The CDR3, as DNA: TGTGCCACCAGTGATTTGGTGTCGGGTGGGCTGTTTTTT. Amino acids: CATSDLVSGGLFF.